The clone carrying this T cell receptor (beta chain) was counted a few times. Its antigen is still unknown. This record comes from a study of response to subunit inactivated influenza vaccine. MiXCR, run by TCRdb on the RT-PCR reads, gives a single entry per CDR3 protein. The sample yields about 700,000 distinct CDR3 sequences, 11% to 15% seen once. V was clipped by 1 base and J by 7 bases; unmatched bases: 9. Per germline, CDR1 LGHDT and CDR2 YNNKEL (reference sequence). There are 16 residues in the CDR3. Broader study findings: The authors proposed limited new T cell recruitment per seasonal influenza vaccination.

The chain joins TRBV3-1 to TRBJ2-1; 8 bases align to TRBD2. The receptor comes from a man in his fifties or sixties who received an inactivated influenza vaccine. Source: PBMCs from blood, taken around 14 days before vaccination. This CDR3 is CASSQAYGGAINEQFF. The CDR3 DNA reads TGTGCCAGCAGCCAAGCGTACGGGGGGGCCATAAATGAGCAGTTCTTC.